These 15 T cell receptor beta chains originate from one sample sequenced in a study of blood T cell repertoires in COVID-19. TCRdb's copy holds only in-frame clones and misses some; the assay was immunoSEQ multiplex PCR. The sample holds under 40,000 clones, more than 90% seen once. The specimen sequenced was peripheral blood. The receptor set was obtained from a man in his 60s with active or convalescent COVID-19.

The chain recombines TRBV14 with TRBJ2-3, with a possible D match to TRBD2 (5 bases). CDR3 size: 15 residues. Trimming shortened V by 0 bases and J by 4 bases, and 11 bases separated the two germline ends. Per the germline V gene, CDR1 is SGHDN and CDR2 is FVKESK. The CDR3 region is CASSQDRGFADTQYF. The CDR3, as DNA: TGTGCCAGCAGCCAAGATCGAGGGTTCGCAGATACGCAGTATTTT. Together with reference TRBV14 and TRBJ2-3, the CDR3 gives the full variable domain: EAGVTQFPSHSVIEKGQTVTLRCDPISGHDNLYWYRRVMGKEIKFLLHFVKESKQDESGMPNNRFLAERTGGTYSTLKVQPAELEDSGVYFCASSQDRGFADTQYFGPGTRLTVL.

This chain uses TRBV10-1 with TRBJ2-3; 8 bases are shared with TRBD2. Trimming took 2 bases from V and 8 from J; bases not matched to a gene: 9. Germline CDR1 WNHNN, CDR2 SYGVQD (reference sequence). The CDR3 contains 15 residues. CDR3 nucleotide sequence: TGCGCCAGCAGTGAGGTTCGGGGGGGCCGGGGTACGCAGTATTTT. This sequence encodes CASSEVRGGRGTQYF.

This chain joins TRBV11-1 and TRBJ2-7; 7 positions agree with TRBD2. Germline V gene sequence: CDR1 SGHAT, CDR2 FQDESV (reference sequence). Unmatched junction bases numbered 6, after V lost 7 bases and J lost 0 bases. This CDR3 is built from 14 residues. This CDR3 is CASKGGVLSYEQYF. CDR3 DNA sequence: TGTGCCAGCAAGGGAGGGGTACTCTCCTACGAGCAGTACTTC.

This sequence joins TRBV6-6 and TRBJ2-7; tentative D call: TRBD1 (6 bases). Trimming removed 6 bases at V and 7 bases at J, with 13 bases between. Germline V gene lookup returns CDR1 MNHNY and CDR2 SVGAGI (reference sequence). The CDR3 sequence is 12 residues long. The CDR3 sequence is CASRVLQGEQYF. The CDR3 DNA follows: TGTGCCAGCAGAGTCTTACAGGGAGAGCAGTACTTC.

V is TRBV6-6 and J is TRBJ1-5, with D perhaps TRBD1 (5 bases). Germline values: CDR1 MNHNY, CDR2 SVGAGI (reference sequence). Trimming took off 5 bases at V and 4 bases at J, with 15 bases between the two ends. The length of the CDR3 is 15 residues. CDR3 protein: CASSDWGGTNQPQHF. DNA for the CDR3: TGTGCCAGCAGTGACTGGGGGGGGACTAATCAGCCCCAGCATTTT.

V is TRBV6-6 and J is TRBJ1-2; 7 nucleotides agree with TRBD1. There are 14 residues in the CDR3. The trim removed 5 bases at V and 5 bases at J, leaving 8 bases unmatched. Germline V gene data show CDR1 as MNHNY and CDR2 as SVGAGI (reference sequence). CDR3 loop: CASSPRQGSYGYTF. For the CDR3, the DNA is TGTGCCAGCAGTCCTCGACAGGGTTCTTATGGCTACACCTTC.

The gene calls are TRBV9 and TRBJ1-1, with a tentative D call TRBD1 (6 bases). Per the germline V gene, CDR1 is SGDLS and CDR2 is YYNGEE. This CDR3 is built from 17 residues. Trimming took 0 bases from V and 1 from J, leaving 16 bases between them. The CDR3 DNA reads as TGTGCCAGCAGCGTAGCTCCCCTTGGCAGGGGGAACACTGAAGCTTTCTTT. This sequence encodes CASSVAPLGRGNTEAFF.

The V call is TRBV7-9, the J call TRBJ1-3; D gene uncertain. This CDR3 spans 15 amino acids. Germline V CDR1 and CDR2: SEHNR, FQNEAQ (reference sequence). V lost 5 bases and J 0 bases, leaving 11 bases between the germline ends. The CDR3 DNA reads as TGTGCCAGCAGCCCCCCGGGAAGCTCTGGAAACACCATATATTTT. Its protein is CASSPPGSSGNTIYF.

The rearrangement links TRBV9 to TRBJ2-1; D is unresolved. V lost 2 bases, J lost 3 bases, and 9 bases lay in between. The length of the CDR3 is 14 residues. The germline gives CDR1 SGDLS, CDR2 YYNGEE. The CDR3 sequence: CASSVREVYNEQFF. In nucleotides, the CDR3 is TGTGCCAGCAGCGTTAGAGAAGTCTACAATGAGCAGTTCTTC.

The V and J genes are TRBV2 and TRBJ2-3, with 9 bases identical to TRBD1. CDR1 SNHLY and CDR2 FYNNEI come from the germline V gene. This CDR3 has 14 residues. The J segment lost 3 bases and the V segment lost 7 bases, leaving 5 bases of the junction unmatched. Here the CDR3 DNA reads TGTGCCAGCACCCGACAGGGGGTTACAGATACGCAGTATTTT. This translates into CASTRQGVTDTQYF.

The chain links TRBV10-1 to TRBJ1-1; D is undetermined. V lost 3 bases, J lost 5 bases, and 7 bases lay in between. This CDR3 spans 12 amino acids. Germline values: CDR1 WNHNN, CDR2 SYGVQD (reference sequence). The CDR3 DNA sequence: TGCGCCAGCAGTGATACAGTAACTGAAGCTTTCTTT. Amino acids: CASSDTVTEAFF.

The chain uses TRBV4-3 and TRBJ1-4; D possibly corresponds to TRBD1 (6 bases). This CDR3 region has 17 residues. Trimming pared 2 bases from V and 6 bases from J, leaving 19 bases between. CDR1 is LGHNA, CDR2 YSLEER, per germline. The CDR3 DNA sequence: TGCGCCAGCAGCCAAACTTTGGGGACACCCGCGGATGAAAAACTGTTTTTT. Translated: CASSQTLGTPADEKLFF.

V is TRBV12-3 or TRBV12-4 and J is TRBJ1-2; D call uncertain. CDR3 length equals 12 residues. Trimming removed 7 bases at V and 8 bases at J, with 14 bases between. The CDR3 spells CASTREWLGYTF. CDR3 sequence (DNA): TGTGCCAGCACCCGGGAGTGGTTAGGCTACACCTTC.

This clone occurred once. The gene calls are TRBV19 and TRBJ2-1; D is uncertain. The germline V gene encodes CDR1 LNHDA and CDR2 SQIVND (reference sequence). The V end lost 8 bases, the J end lost 5 bases, and 4 bases lay between the germline ends. This CDR3 is built from 10 residues. In DNA, the CDR3 is TGTGCCAGTCGAGACAATGAGCAGTTCTTC. As protein: CASRDNEQFF.

CDR3 in DNA: TGTGCCAGCAGTCGGACACAGGTTAATGAAAAACTGTTTTTT. Translation: CASSRTQVNEKLFF. V is TRBV2 and J is TRBJ1-4; D is possibly TRBD1 (5 bases). The V end lost 5 bases, the J end lost 4 bases, and 11 bases lay between the germline ends. This CDR3 region has 14 residues. Germline V gives CDR1 SNHLY, CDR2 FYNNEI.